Listed below are T cell receptor beta chains from one sample, sequenced in a study of liver allograft versus peripheral blood T cells. Using its own MiXCR run on the reads, TCRdb lists one record per CDR3 protein. Counted here are under 7,000 distinct CDR3 sequences, approximately 15% occurring once; the ten biggest clones make up about 3%. These receptors came from a human patient who had a liver transplant. Part of the T cells may come from the graft donor. Each CDR3 is given with its conserved first and last residue. A D gene is named only where the DNA matches it firmly. Where a row states a size, it is once, few, many or the class of an expanded clone; other rows omit it.

clone_size	v_call	d_call	j_call	cdr3_aa	cdr3_nt
few	TRBV7-9	-	TRBJ2-7	CASSLVEGSYEQYF	TGTGCCAGCAGCTTAGTAGAGGGCTCCTACGAGCAGTACTTC
medium-sized	TRBV19	-	TRBJ1-1	CASSSDQTNTEAFF	TGTGCCAGTAGTTCGGATCAGACGAACACTGAAGCTTTCTTT
medium-sized	TRBV10-3	TRBD1	TRBJ1-4	CAISQGTATNEKLFF	TGTGCCATCAGCCAAGGGACAGCAACTAATGAAAAACTGTTTTTT
-	TRBV6-2/TRBV6-3	-	TRBJ1-5	CASSPGLYNQPQHF	TGTGCCAGCAGCCCCGGCTTGTACAATCAGCCCCAGCATTTT
medium-sized	TRBV19	TRBD1	TRBJ1-2	CASRGGTDNNYGYTF	TGTGCCAGTAGAGGAGGGACAGATAACAACTATGGCTACACCTTC
few	TRBV5-1	TRBD2	TRBJ2-7	CASSLGGAGANEQYF	TGCGCCAGCAGCTTGGGGGGAGCGGGAGCGAATGAGCAGTACTTC
-	TRBV30	-	TRBJ1-2	CAWSVLPWAGYTF	TGTGCCTGGAGTGTATTACCGTGGGCCGGCTACACCTTC
medium-sized	TRBV6-2/TRBV6-3	-	TRBJ2-7	CASSYQGQSSNEQYF	TGTGCCAGCAGTTACCAAGGACAGTCCAGCAACGAGCAGTACTTC
-	TRBV20-1	-	TRBJ1-5	CSARGQNSNQPQHF	TGCAGTGCTAGAGGACAGAATAGCAATCAGCCCCAGCATTTT
-	TRBV28	-	TRBJ2-1	CASTSRRRNNNEQFF	TGTGCCAGCACTTCCCGCCGGCGGAATAACAATGAGCAGTTCTTC
medium-sized	TRBV20-1	-	TRBJ1-1	CSASKTNTEAFF	TGCAGTGCCAGCAAGACGAACACTGAAGCTTTCTTT
few	TRBV20-1	-	TRBJ2-7	CSAHRTGSYEQYF	TGCAGTGCTCATCGGACGGGGTCCTACGAGCAGTACTTC
medium-sized	TRBV6-5	TRBD1	TRBJ1-1	CASSYSFGTGGNTEAFF	TGTGCCAGCAGTTACTCTTTCGGGACAGGGGGCAACACTGAAGCTTTCTTT
-	TRBV14	-	TRBJ1-3	CASSPYGTTLSGNTIYF	TGTGCCAGCAGCCCATACGGGACAACTCTCTCTGGAAACACCATATATTTT
-	TRBV18	TRBD2	TRBJ2-2	CVSSSGTSGSIGELFF	TGTGTCAGCTCGTCTGGGACTAGCGGGAGTATCGGGGAGCTGTTTTTT
medium-sized	TRBV19	-	TRBJ1-4	CASRGQSATNEKLFF	TGTGCCAGTAGAGGACAGTCGGCGACTAATGAAAAACTGTTTTTT
many	TRBV5-4	TRBD1	TRBJ1-2	CASSLQGASYGYTF	TGTGCCAGCAGTTTACAGGGGGCGTCCTATGGCTACACCTTC
medium-sized	TRBV28	TRBD1	TRBJ1-2	CATGQGVNYGYTF	TGTGCCACCGGACAGGGGGTGAACTATGGCTACACCTTC
few	TRBV6-5	-	TRBJ2-6	CASSYGGRANVLTF	TGTGCCAGCAGTTACGGGGGGAGGGCCAACGTCCTGACTTTC
medium-sized	TRBV10-3	TRBD2	TRBJ2-7	CAISAAGGESAQYF	TGTGCCATCAGCGCAGCGGGAGGGGAGTCTGCGCAGTACTTC
-	TRBV20-1	-	TRBJ1-6	CSAPRQEALYNSPLHF	TGCAGTGCTCCTAGACAGGAGGCCCTCTATAATTCACCCCTCCACTTT
medium-sized	TRBV6-1	TRBD1	TRBJ1-6	CASRTGTGGPSPLHF	TGTGCCAGCAGGACCGGGACAGGGGGTCCTTCACCCCTCCACTTT
few	TRBV5-5	TRBD2	TRBJ2-2	CASSSLTSGKTGELFF	TGTGCCAGCAGCTCCCTGACTAGCGGGAAAACCGGGGAGCTGTTTTTT